A single sample gave rise to the 28 T cell receptor beta chains below, sequenced in a study of blood T cell repertoires in COVID-19. The repertoire was sequenced with immunoSEQ multiplex PCR; TCRdb's copy has only in-frame clones and lacks some. The repertoire has about 300,000 clones, 88% of them found once; the top ten carry over 6%. The material sequenced was peripheral blood. These receptor sequences come from a woman in her twenties or thirties who had recovered from COVID-19.

The chain employs TRBV5-5 and TRBJ2-5; 11 bases fit TRBD2. Germline V gene lookup returns CDR1 SGHKS and CDR2 YYEKEE (reference sequence). There are 16 residues in the CDR3. J lost 0 bases, V lost 1 base, and 2 bases had no gene match. The CDR3 coding sequence is TGTGCCAGCAGCTTGAAGACTAGCGGGAACCAAGAGACCCAGTACTTC. This encodes CASSLKTSGNQETQYF. The whole variable domain, remainder taken from reference TRBV5-5 and TRBJ2-5, is DAGVTQSPTHLIKTRGQQVTLRCSPISGHKSVSWYQQVLGQGPQFIFQYYEKEERGRGNFPDRFSARQFPNYSSELNVNALLLGDSALYLCASSLKTSGNQETQYFGPGTRLLVL.

In this sample, this clone turned up a few times. This rearrangement joins TRBV21-1 to TRBJ2-4; whether TRBD2, the table's D call, matches the DNA was not checked. TRBV21-1 is a recognized pseudogene. The CDR3 length is 16 residues. For the CDR3, the DNA is TGTGCCAGACGGCTAGCGGGGGCGCGGTCCAAAAACATTCAGTACTTC. Translating gives CARRLAGARSKNIQYF.

V is TRBV19 and J is TRBJ1-5, with D tentatively TRBD1 (5 bases). V lost 9 bases to trimming and J lost 9 bases, with 21 bases between them. This CDR3 has 14 residues. Germline V gene lookup returns CDR1 LNHDA and CDR2 SQIVND (reference sequence). CDR3 protein: CASRWGIRRGPQHF. DNA of the CDR3: TGTGCCAGCCGTTGGGGCATTCGTCGAGGGCCCCAGCATTTT.

The rearrangement joins TRBV21-1 to TRBJ1-2; TRBD1 is the table's D call, not checked against the DNA. TRBV21-1 corresponds to a pseudogene. This CDR3 comprises 14 residues. This CDR3 is CASSITVVNYGYTF. The CDR3 DNA reads as TGTGCCAGCAGCATTACAGTTGTGAACTATGGCTACACCTTC.

The chain combines TRBV9 with TRBJ1-2; tentative D call: TRBD1 (5 bases). The germline V gene encodes CDR1 SGDLS and CDR2 YYNGEE. The CDR3 runs to 14 residues. The V end lost 0 bases, the J end lost 6 bases, and 12 bases lay between the germline ends. CDR3 in amino acids: CASSVGGVRDGYTF. The CDR3 DNA follows: TGTGCCAGCAGCGTAGGGGGCGTAAGGGATGGCTACACCTTC. Together with reference TRBV9 and TRBJ1-2, the CDR3 gives the full variable domain: DSGVTQTPKHLITATGQRVTLRCSPRSGDLSVYWYQQSLDQGLQFLIQYYNGEERAKGNILERFSAQQFPDLHSELNLSSLELGDSALYFCASSVGGVRDGYTFGSGTRLTVV.

The chain has TRBV6-5 and TRBJ2-4; 7 bases are a match to TRBD1. Germline V gene data show CDR1 as MNHEY and CDR2 as SVGAGI. J gave up 0 bases and V 2 bases, and 1 base lay outside the gene matches. The CDR3 is 15 amino acids. CDR3: CASSYRDRAKNIQYF. CDR3 DNA: TGTGCCAGCAGTTACCGGGACAGAGCCAAAAACATTCAGTACTTC.

The chain recombines TRBV7-7 with TRBJ2-5; TRBD2 might be the D (6 bases). Germline CDR1 reads SSHAT; CDR2 reads FNYEAQ (reference sequence). This CDR3 comprises 15 residues. V was shortened by 0 bases and J by 5 bases, with 13 bases between the two germline ends. The CDR3 loop is CASSLAGTRGETQYF. The DNA of the CDR3 is TGTGCCAGCAGCTTAGCGGGGACCCGGGGGGAGACCCAGTACTTC. Variable domain in full (rest from reference TRBV7-7 and TRBJ2-5): GAGVSQSPRYKVTKRGQDVTLRCDPISSHATLYWYQQALGQGPEFLTYFNYEAQPDKSGLPSDRFSAERPEGSISTLTIQRTEQRDSAMYRCASSLAGTRGETQYFGPGTRLLVL.

The rearrangement joins TRBV3-1 (or the pseudogene TRBV3-2) to TRBJ1-5; 9 bases match TRBD1. CDR1 and CDR2 from the germline V gene are LGHDT and YNNKEL (reference sequence). This CDR3 is built from 15 residues. V was pared by 1 base and J by 3 bases, with 1 base of the junction left unmatched. The CDR3: CASSQGQGVNQPQHF. CDR3 DNA: TGTGCCAGCAGCCAAGGACAGGGGGTCAATCAGCCCCAGCATTTT.

The V and J genes are TRBV6-5 and TRBJ1-1; D might be TRBD1 (5 bases). The CDR3 is 14 amino acids. V lost 2 bases to trimming and J lost 2 bases, with 9 bases between them. CDR1 and CDR2 from the germline V gene are MNHEY and SVGAGI. The CDR3 reads CASSYRQGNTEAFF. The CDR3 nucleotides are TGTGCCAGCAGTTACCGCCAGGGAAACACTGAAGCTTTCTTT.

This chain connects TRBV12-3 or TRBV12-4 to TRBJ1-6, with 10 bases fitting TRBD1. V lost 6 bases to trimming and J lost 7 bases; unmatched junction nucleotides: 0. The CDR3 has 13 amino acids. Here the CDR3 DNA reads TGTGCCAGCAGGGGACAGGGGAATTCACCCCTCCACTTT. This gives the protein CASRGQGNSPLHF.

The chain links TRBV5-1 to TRBJ2-7, with 9 bases matching TRBD2. Germline values: CDR1 SGHRS, CDR2 YFSETQ. The CDR3 is made up of 15 amino acids. The V and J ends lost 2 bases and 2 bases, in that order; junction bases with no gene match: 5. This CDR3 is CASSFISGGTYEQYF. As DNA, the CDR3 is TGCGCCAGCAGCTTTATAAGCGGGGGGACCTACGAGCAGTACTTC.

The gene calls are TRBV6-5 and TRBJ1-3; 9 nucleotides line up with TRBD1. V trimming: 3 bases; J trimming: 0 bases; junction bases outside the gene matches: 3. The germline V gene encodes CDR1 MNHEY and CDR2 SVGAGI. The CDR3 length is 16 residues. The CDR3 region is CASSYDRGSSGNTIYF. In DNA form, the CDR3 reads TGTGCCAGCAGTTATGACAGGGGGAGCTCTGGAAACACCATATATTTT.

The rearrangement uses TRBV24-1 and TRBJ1-5, with 8 bases that match TRBD1. The junction had 15 bases not matched to a gene; V was cut back by 6 bases and J by 3 bases. The CDR3 loop spans 18 amino acids. Germline CDR1 KGHDR, CDR2 SFDVKD. CDR3 region: CATSRRTGLWKNNQPQHF. CDR3 sequence (DNA): TGTGCCACCAGTAGGAGGACAGGGTTATGGAAAAACAATCAGCCCCAGCATTTT.

The V gene is TRBV5-6, the J gene TRBJ2-7, with a possible D match to TRBD2 (7 bases). Trimming left V 4 bases short and J 0 bases short, with 14 bases between. Germline-derived CDR1 and CDR2 are SGHDT and YYEEEE. The CDR3 has 15 residues. The CDR3 DNA sequence: TGTGCCAGCAGCATGGGGGCTAGCGGCTCCTACGAGCAGTACTTC. Its translation: CASSMGASGSYEQYF. The full variable domain, its missing parts supplied by reference TRBV5-6 and TRBJ2-7, is DAGVTQSPTHLIKTRGQQVTLRCSPKSGHDTVSWYQQALGQGPQFIFQYYEEEERQRGNFPDRFSGHQFPNYSSELNVNALLLGDSALYLCASSMGASGSYEQYFGPGTRLTVT.

The V call is TRBV2, the J call TRBJ1-5, with 9 bases fitting TRBD1. This CDR3 is 15 amino acids long. Germline V lookup: CDR1 SNHLY, CDR2 FYNNEI. J lost 5 bases, V lost 4 bases, and 6 bases had no gene match. CDR3 loop: CASSADRGGDQPQHF. In DNA form, the CDR3 reads TGTGCCAGCAGTGCGGACAGGGGAGGGGATCAGCCCCAGCATTTT.

The V and J genes are TRBV28 and TRBJ1-6, with D unclear. The CDR3 is made up of 13 amino acids. V lost 6 bases to trimming and J lost 9 bases, with 12 bases between them. Per the germline V gene, CDR1 is MDHEN and CDR2 is SYDVKM. The CDR3 sequence is CASRTLRFSPLHF. The CDR3 bases are TGTGCCAGCAGGACACTCCGATTTTCACCCCTCCACTTT.

The V and J genes are TRBV5-4 and TRBJ2-3; 10 positions agree with TRBD2. The CDR3 covers 16 residues. CDR1 is SGHNT, CDR2 YYREEE, per germline (reference sequence). Germline trimming cut 2 bases from V and 0 bases from J; bases unmatched to any gene: 3. CDR3 region: CASSFGLAESTDTQYF. DNA for the CDR3: TGTGCCAGCAGCTTTGGACTAGCGGAGAGCACAGATACGCAGTATTTT.

This chain joins TRBV5-8 and TRBJ2-1; 10 bases line up with TRBD1. The CDR3 is 12 amino acids. Germline loops: CDR1 SGHTS, CDR2 YDEGEE. The V gene end was trimmed by 0 bases and the J gene end by 14 bases; junction bases not matched to a gene: 2. The CDR3 is CASSLVGTGEFF. The CDR3 DNA is TGTGCCAGCAGCTTGGTCGGGACAGGGGAGTTCTTC.

This chain joins TRBV6-2 or TRBV6-3 and TRBJ2-1; unclear D gene. Trimming cost V 5 bases and J 0 bases, with 5 bases left between them. CDR1 and CDR2 from the germline V gene are MNHEY and SVGEGT. There are 13 residues in the CDR3. This CDR3 reads CASSAFSYNEQFF. The CDR3 region has the DNA TGTGCCAGCAGTGCGTTCTCCTACAATGAGCAGTTCTTC.

This clone has just a few counts. The chain combines TRBV2 with TRBJ1-4; D gene unclear. The V end was cut by 4 bases, the J end by 8 bases, with 17 bases between. This CDR3 comprises 15 residues. Looked up from germline, CDR1 is SNHLY and CDR2 is FYNNEI. CDR3: CASSVGGSRGEKLFF. As DNA, the CDR3 is TGTGCCAGCAGTGTTGGAGGCAGTCGAGGGGAAAAACTGTTTTTT.

This sequence joins TRBV7-2 and TRBJ2-1; 12 bases are a match to TRBD2. J lost 8 bases, V lost 4 bases, and 6 bases had no gene match. Germline V gene data show CDR1 as SGHTA and CDR2 as FQGNSA. This CDR3 spans 15 amino acids. CDR3 residues: CASSSTSGGLDEQFF. The DNA for the CDR3 is TGTGCCAGCAGCTCGACTAGCGGGGGTCTGGATGAGCAGTTCTTC.

This chain joins TRBV9 and TRBJ1-2; the D gene is possibly TRBD1 (6 bases). This CDR3 has 18 residues. From germline, CDR1 is SGDLS and CDR2 YYNGEE. Trimming removed 3 bases from V and 0 bases from J, with 21 bases in between. CDR3 loop: CASSANSGAPTSNYGYTF. The CDR3 DNA follows: TGTGCCAGCAGCGCCAATTCAGGGGCCCCAACCTCTAACTATGGCTACACCTTC.

In its sample, this clone was seen a few times. This sequence joins TRBV5-4 and TRBJ1-5; perhaps TRBD1 as D (6 bases). Trimming pared 0 bases from V and 5 bases from J, leaving 12 bases between. The CDR3 contains 15 residues. Germline CDR1 and CDR2: SGHNT and YYREEE (reference sequence). CDR3 nucleotides: TGTGCCAGCAGCTTGGGAGGGGGAAGGGATCAGCCCCAGCATTTT. Translating it yields CASSLGGGRDQPQHF.

The V gene is TRBV4-1, the J gene TRBJ2-5, with D tentatively TRBD1 (5 bases). The CDR3 covers 19 residues. Between the trimmed V and J ends, which lost 0 bases and 3 bases, there was a span of 23 bases. Germline V gene sequence: CDR1 MGHRA, CDR2 YSYEKL. The CDR3 protein is CASSQESWSPKGREETQYF. The CDR3 region has the DNA TGCGCCAGCAGCCAAGAATCATGGAGCCCGAAGGGCAGGGAAGAGACCCAGTACTTC.

This chain connects TRBV9 to TRBJ2-1; a weak D match, TRBD2 (5 bases). The germline gives CDR1 SGDLS, CDR2 YYNGEE. CDR3 length equals 14 residues. The V end lost 3 bases, the J end lost 10 bases, and 17 bases lay between the germline ends. The CDR3 sequence: CASSAHVEGKEQFF. CDR3 sequence (DNA): TGTGCCAGCAGCGCCCACGTTGAGGGTAAGGAGCAGTTCTTC.

This chain connects TRBV4-1 to TRBJ1-3, with TRBD1 matching 7 bases. The CDR3 has 15 amino acids. V lost 4 bases, J lost 4 bases, and 7 bases stayed unmatched. Germline V gene sequence: CDR1 MGHRA, CDR2 YSYEKL. CDR3 DNA sequence: TGCGCCAGCAGCCTCCTACAGGGGTTGGGAAACACCATATATTTT. The encoded protein is CASSLLQGLGNTIYF.

This clone was recorded only once. This sequence joins TRBV5-1 and TRBJ1-2; no clear D. The CDR3 consists of 13 residues. The V end lost 4 bases, the J end lost 9 bases, and 16 bases lay between the germline ends. CDR1 SGHRS and CDR2 YFSETQ come from the germline V gene. This chain's CDR3 is CASSVDTRESYTF. The CDR3 nucleotides read TGCGCCAGCAGCGTAGACACACGGGAGAGCTACACCTTC.

This chain joins TRBV20-1 and TRBJ1-3; D remains unclear. CDR1 is DFQATT, CDR2 SNEGSKA, per germline (reference sequence). The CDR3 runs 12 residues. Trimming removed 3 bases from V and 4 bases from J, with 7 bases in between. The CDR3 sequence: CSASRGGNTIYF. The CDR3 DNA is TGCAGTGCTAGTAGAGGAGGAAACACCATATATTTT.